This TCR beta chain originates from a study of CD8 T cells in Susac syndrome. Across the study: Active disease was present in five or six of the sequenced Susac syndrome patients, whereas 8 or 9 of them were in remission.

When the RNA was reverse transcribed, random hexamers were used with an input of 0.5 to 1 ug. TCRdb reprocessed the immunoSEQ multiplex PCR reads with MiXCR, giving one entry per CDR3 protein. The sample includes approximately 120,000 distinct CDR3 sequences, 90% to 95% of them seen just once. Per the germline V gene, CDR1 is SEHNR and CDR2 is FQNEAQ (reference sequence). V was cut by 11 bases and J by 2 bases, with 13 bases left in between. The length of the CDR3 is 13 residues. Sequencing of TCR beta was undertaken in CD8+ and CD4+ T cells derived from blood. Material for sequencing was CD8+ T cells from PBMCs. This TCR was recovered from a human donor with Susac syndrome. The rearrangement uses TRBV7-9 and TRBJ2-1; D is perhaps TRBD1 or TRBD2 (5 bases each). In nucleotides, the CDR3 is TGTGCCGCTACCCGGGGACCCTACAATGAGCAGTTCTTC. This encodes CAATRGPYNEQFF.